The 8 T cell receptor beta chains in this list originate from one sample, sequenced in a study of blood T cell repertoires in COVID-19. This table comes from immunoSEQ multiplex PCR, and its TCRdb copy is limited to in-frame clones, with some not included. The table has 300,000 to 450,000 clones, 88% seen once; the top ten hold 1.2%. The sequenced sample was PBMCs or T cells enriched from blood (not recorded which). The receptors originated from a woman aged 18-29 years who had recovered from COVID-19.

The V and J genes are TRBV6-2 or TRBV6-3 and TRBJ1-2; tentatively, D is TRBD1 (6 bases). V was trimmed by 2 bases and J by 5 bases, leaving 12 bases between them. The CDR3 totals 14 residues. Germline CDR1 and CDR2: MNHEY and SVGEGT. The CDR3 here is CASSYNRVEYGYTF. Written as DNA, the CDR3 is TGTGCCAGCAGTTACAACAGGGTCGAGTATGGCTACACCTTC.

The CDR3 coding sequence is TGTGCCAGCAGCTTAAAAAGAGGGGGTGAAGCTTTCTTT. Translation: CASSLKRGGEAFF. The rearrangement joins TRBV7-3 to TRBJ1-1; possibly TRBD1 for D (6 bases). Trimming removed 1 base from V and 7 bases from J, with 10 bases in between. The CDR3 has 13 residues. Germline loops: CDR1 SGHTA, CDR2 FQGTGA.

This rearrangement joins TRBV7-2 to TRBJ2-7; 8 nucleotides align to TRBD1. CDR1 is SGHTA and CDR2 is FQGNSA in the germline V gene. The CDR3 is made up of 14 amino acids. The trim removed 5 bases at V and 1 base at J, leaving 4 bases unmatched. CDR3 sequence (DNA): TGTGCCAGCAGCCGCGACAGGGGTTCCTACGAGCAGTACTTC. It translates to CASSRDRGSYEQYF.

The gene calls are TRBV4-3 and TRBJ1-1, with 7 nucleotides matching TRBD1. CDR3 size: 14 residues. The germline V gene has CDR1 LGHNA and CDR2 YSLEER. V trimming: 1 base; J trimming: 3 bases; junction bases outside the gene matches: 2. The CDR3 sequence is CASSQGQGDTEAFF. Written as DNA, the CDR3 is TGCGCCAGCAGCCAAGGGCAGGGGGACACTGAAGCTTTCTTT.

V usage is TRBV28 and J usage is TRBJ2-4; TRBD1 matches at 8 bases. The CDR3 is 15 amino acids. J was trimmed by 2 bases and V by 5 bases; bases with no gene match: 5. Germline V CDR1 and CDR2: MDHEN, SYDVKM. CDR3 protein: CASSDRGRSKNIQYF. The DNA of the CDR3 is TGTGCCAGCAGTGACAGGGGAAGGTCCAAAAACATTCAGTACTTC.

The chain carries TRBV24-1 and TRBJ2-6; D possibly corresponds to TRBD1 (5 bases). This CDR3 region has 15 residues. Trimming pared 3 bases from V and 1 base from J, leaving 6 bases between. The V gene's germline CDR1 is KGHDR and CDR2 SFDVKD. CDR3 loop: CATSDAGSGANVLTF. The CDR3, as DNA: TGTGCCACCAGTGATGCAGGGTCTGGGGCCAACGTCCTGACTTTC.

This chain connects TRBV4-1 to TRBJ1-5; TRBD1 matches at 8 bases. V shed 1 base, J shed 6 bases, and the junction held 8 bases outside the gene matches. The CDR3 runs to 16 residues. CDR1 and CDR2 (germline): MGHRA, YSYEKL. The CDR3 DNA reads as TGCGCCAGCAGCCAAGCGGCAGGGGGCGTTAGTCAGCCCCAGCATTTT. Protein sequence: CASSQAAGGVSQPQHF.

The chain has TRBV7-9 and TRBJ1-2; TRBD1 matches 9 bases. V shed 4 bases, J shed 6 bases, and the junction held 9 bases outside the gene matches. CDR3 length equals 15 residues. Germline V gene sequence: CDR1 SEHNR, CDR2 FQNEAQ (reference sequence). The CDR3 DNA is TGTGCCAGCAGCTCTTTCGGACAGGGGTGGGATGGCTACACCTTC. It is translated as CASSSFGQGWDGYTF. The full variable domain, completed using reference TRBV7-9 and TRBJ1-2, is DTGVSQNPRHKITKRGQNVTFRCDPISEHNRLYWYRQTLGQGPEFLTYFQNEAQLEKSRLLSDRFSAERPKGSFSTLEIQRTEQGDSAMYLCASSSFGQGWDGYTFGSGTRLTVV.